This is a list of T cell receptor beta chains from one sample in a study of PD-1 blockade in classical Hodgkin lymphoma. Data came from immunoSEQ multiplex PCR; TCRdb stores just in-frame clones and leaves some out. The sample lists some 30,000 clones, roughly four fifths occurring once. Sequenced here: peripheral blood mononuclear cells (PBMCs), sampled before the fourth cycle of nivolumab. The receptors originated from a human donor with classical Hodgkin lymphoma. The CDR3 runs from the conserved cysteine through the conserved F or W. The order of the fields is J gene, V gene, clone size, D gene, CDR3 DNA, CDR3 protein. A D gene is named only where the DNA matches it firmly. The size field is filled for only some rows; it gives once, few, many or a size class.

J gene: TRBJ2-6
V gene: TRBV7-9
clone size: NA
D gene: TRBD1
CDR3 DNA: TGTGCCAGCAGCTTAGGGGGACAGGGGGCTGGGGCCAACGTCCTGACTTTC
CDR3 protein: CASSLGGQGAGANVLTF

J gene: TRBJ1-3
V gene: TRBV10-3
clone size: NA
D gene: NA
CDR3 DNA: TGTGCCATCAGTGACAGGAGCTCTGGAAACACCATATATTTT
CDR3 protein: CAISDRSSGNTIYF

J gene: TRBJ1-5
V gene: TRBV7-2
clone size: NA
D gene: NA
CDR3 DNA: TGTGCCAGCAGCTTTGGGGGGGCAGGGCCCAATCAGCCCCAGCATTTT
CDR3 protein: CASSFGGAGPNQPQHF

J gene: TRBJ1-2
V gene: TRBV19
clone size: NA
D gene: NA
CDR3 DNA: TGTGCCAGTAGTATCCTCCTCAGGGCCGAGAATGGCTACACCTTC
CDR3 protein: CASSILLRAENGYTF

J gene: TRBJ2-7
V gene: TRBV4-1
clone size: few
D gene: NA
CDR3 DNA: TGCGCCAGCAGCCAAGAGTTATCAGGGAGGTACGAGCAGTACTTC
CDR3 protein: CASSQELSGRYEQYF

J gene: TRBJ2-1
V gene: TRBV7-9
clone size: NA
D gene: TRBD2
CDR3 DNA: TGTGCCAGCAGCGCGGGACTAGCGGGGGGGCGGTACAATGAGCAGTTCTTC
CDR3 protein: CASSAGLAGGRYNEQFF

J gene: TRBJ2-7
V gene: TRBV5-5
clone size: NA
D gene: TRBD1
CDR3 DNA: TGTGCCAGCAGCATTAGCCCTGGGACAGTCTACGAGCAGTACTTC
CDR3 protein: CASSISPGTVYEQYF

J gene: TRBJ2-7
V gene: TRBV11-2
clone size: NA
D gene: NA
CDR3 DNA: TGTGCCAGCAGCACCCGGGCGGGGCTCTACGAGCAGTACTTC
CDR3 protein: CASSTRAGLYEQYF

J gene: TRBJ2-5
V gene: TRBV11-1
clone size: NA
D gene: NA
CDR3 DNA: TGTGCCAGCAGCGCCAGGGTTAAGCAATACCAAGAGACCCAGTACTTC
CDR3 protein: CASSARVKQYQETQYF

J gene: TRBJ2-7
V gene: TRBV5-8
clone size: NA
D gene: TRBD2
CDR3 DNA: TGTGCCAGCAGAGGGCGGGGGACCGGCTCCTACGAGCAGTACTTC
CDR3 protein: CASRGRGTGSYEQYF

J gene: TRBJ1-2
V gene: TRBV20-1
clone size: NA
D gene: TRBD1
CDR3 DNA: TGCAGTGCCCCGACAGGGTATGGCTACACCTTC
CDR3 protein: CSAPTGYGYTF

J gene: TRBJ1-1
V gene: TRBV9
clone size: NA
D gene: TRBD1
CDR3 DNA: TGTGCCAGCAGCGACCCTTACACAGGGGAGAGGAACACTGAAGCTTTCTTT
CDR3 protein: CASSDPYTGERNTEAFF

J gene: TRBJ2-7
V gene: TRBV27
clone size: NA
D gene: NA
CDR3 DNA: TGTGCCAGCAGTTTGGCTGGGGGTAGCTCCTACGAGCAGTACTTC
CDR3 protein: CASSLAGGSSYEQYF

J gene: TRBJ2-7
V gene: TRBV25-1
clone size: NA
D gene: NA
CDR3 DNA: TGTGCCAGCAGTGAATCGGGCCGCACCTACGAGCAGTACTTC
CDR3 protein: CASSESGRTYEQYF

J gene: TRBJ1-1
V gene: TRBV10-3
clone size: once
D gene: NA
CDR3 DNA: TGTGCCATCACTGCCCTAGCCTGGGGGAACACTGAAGCTTTCTTT
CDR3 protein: CAITALAWGNTEAFF

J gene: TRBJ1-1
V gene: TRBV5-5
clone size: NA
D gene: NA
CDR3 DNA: TGTGCCAGCAGCTGGGGGTCGGGGGTGAACACTGAAGCTTTCTTT
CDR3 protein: CASSWGSGVNTEAFF

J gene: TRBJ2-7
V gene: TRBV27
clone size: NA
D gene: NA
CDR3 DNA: TGTGCCAGCAGTTTATCGATAACGGGTGTCGAGCAGTACTTC
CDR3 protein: CASSLSITGVEQYF

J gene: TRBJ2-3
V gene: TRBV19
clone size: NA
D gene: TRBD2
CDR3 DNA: TGTGCCAGTAGAGTAGCGGGGGGATTCACAGATACGCAGTATTTT
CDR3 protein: CASRVAGGFTDTQYF

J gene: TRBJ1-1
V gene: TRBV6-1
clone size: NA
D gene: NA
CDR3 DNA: TGTGCCAGCAGTGAACCCAGGGTTTCTGCTGAAGCTTTCTTT
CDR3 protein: CASSEPRVSAEAFF

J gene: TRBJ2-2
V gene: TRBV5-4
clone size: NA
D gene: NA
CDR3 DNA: TGTGCCAGCAGCTCCGTGGGCCTTCACACCGGGGAGCTGTTTTTT
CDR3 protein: CASSSVGLHTGELFF

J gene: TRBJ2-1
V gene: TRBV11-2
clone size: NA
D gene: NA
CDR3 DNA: TGTGCCAGCAGCTTAGCTTTCTACAATGAGCAGTTCTTC
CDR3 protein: CASSLAFYNEQFF

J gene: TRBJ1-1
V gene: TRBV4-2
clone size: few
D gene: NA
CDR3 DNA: TGTGCCAGCAGCCAAGTGACACCAGACTACACTGAAGCTTTCTTT
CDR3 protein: CASSQVTPDYTEAFF

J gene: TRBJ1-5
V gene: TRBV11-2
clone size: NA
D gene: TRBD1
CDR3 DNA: TGTGCCAGCAGCTCGTCCCGGGACAGTCGTAGCAATCAGCCCCAGCATTTT
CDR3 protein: CASSSSRDSRSNQPQHF

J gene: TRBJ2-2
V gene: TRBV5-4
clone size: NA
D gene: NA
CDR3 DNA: TGTGCCAGCAGCTTGGGGGGGATCGAGAAGTCCGGGGAGCTGTTTTTT
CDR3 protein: CASSLGGIEKSGELFF

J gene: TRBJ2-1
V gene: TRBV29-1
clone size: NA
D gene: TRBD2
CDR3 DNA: TGCAGCGTCCCAACGGCGAGCGGGGGGTATAATGAGCAGTTCTTC
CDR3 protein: CSVPTASGGYNEQFF

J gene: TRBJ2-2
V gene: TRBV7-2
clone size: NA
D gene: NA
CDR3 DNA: TGTGCCAGCAGCTTAGATGGGGCGGTCGGGGAGCTGTTTTTT
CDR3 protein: CASSLDGAVGELFF

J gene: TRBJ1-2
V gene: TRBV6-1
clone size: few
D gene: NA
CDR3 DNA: TGTGCCAGCAGTGAAGCTGGGGGTTATGGCTACACCTTC
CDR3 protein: CASSEAGGYGYTF

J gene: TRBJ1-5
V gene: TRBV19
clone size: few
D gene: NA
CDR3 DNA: TGTGCCAGTAGTCTCGAAGGGCGTAATCAGCCCCAGCATTTT
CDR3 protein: CASSLEGRNQPQHF

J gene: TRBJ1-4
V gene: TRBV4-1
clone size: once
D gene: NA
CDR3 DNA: TGCGCCAGCAGCCAAGCGCGACACCGAACTAATGAAAAACTGTTTTTT
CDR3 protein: CASSQARHRTNEKLFF

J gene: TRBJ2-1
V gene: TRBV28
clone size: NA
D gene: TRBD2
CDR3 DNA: TGTGCCAGCTGCGCGGGGGGGGACTCCTACAATGAGCAGTTCTTC
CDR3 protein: CASCAGGDSYNEQFF

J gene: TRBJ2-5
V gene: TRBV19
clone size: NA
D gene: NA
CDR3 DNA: TGTGCCAGTAGTAGAAGGGCGTCAGAGACCCAGTACTTC
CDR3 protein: CASSRRASETQYF

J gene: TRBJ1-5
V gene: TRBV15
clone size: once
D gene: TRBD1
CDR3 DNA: TGTGCCACCAGCGCCCGACAGGGGAATCAGCCCCAGCATTTT
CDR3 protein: CATSARQGNQPQHF

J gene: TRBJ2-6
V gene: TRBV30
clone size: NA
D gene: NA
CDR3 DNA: TGTGCCTGGGTGGTTCGTGGTGGGGCCAACGTCCTGACTTTC
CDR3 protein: CAWVVRGGANVLTF

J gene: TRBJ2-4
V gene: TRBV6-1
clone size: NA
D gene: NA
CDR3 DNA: TGTGCCAGCAGTGAAGGTATCAGGGCGCTGGAGAGGGCCAAAAACATTCAGTACTTC
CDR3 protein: CASSEGIRALERAKNIQYF

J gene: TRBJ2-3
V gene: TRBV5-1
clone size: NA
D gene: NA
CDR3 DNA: TGCGCCAGCAGCCTGGACAGCATGAGCACAGATACGCAGTATTTT
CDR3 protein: CASSLDSMSTDTQYF

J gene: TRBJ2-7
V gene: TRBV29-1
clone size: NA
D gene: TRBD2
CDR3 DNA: TGCAGCGTGGCGATTGGGACTAGCGGGTACGAGCAGTACTTC
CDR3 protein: CSVAIGTSGYEQYF

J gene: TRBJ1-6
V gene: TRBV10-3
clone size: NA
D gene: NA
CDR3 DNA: TGTGCCATCAGTGAGGGGGGGGGCCCTATCAATTCACCCCTCCACTTT
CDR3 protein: CAISEGGGPINSPLHF

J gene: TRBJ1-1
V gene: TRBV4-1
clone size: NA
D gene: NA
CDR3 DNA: TGCGCCAGCAGCCGTATCCTAGAGCAGCGCGCTTTCTTT
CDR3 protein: CASSRILEQRAFF

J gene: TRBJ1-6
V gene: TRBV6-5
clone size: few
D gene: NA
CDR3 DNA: TGTGCCAGCAGTACAGGGAGTTCACCCCTCCACTTT
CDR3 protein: CASSTGSSPLHF

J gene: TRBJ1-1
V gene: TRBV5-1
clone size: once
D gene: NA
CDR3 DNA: TGCGCCAGCCAAGCCATGGGGGACACTGAAGCTTTCTTT
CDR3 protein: CASQAMGDTEAFF

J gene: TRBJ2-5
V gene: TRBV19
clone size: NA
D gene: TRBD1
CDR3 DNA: TGTGCCAGTAGTACGACAGGGGGGGAGGAGACCCAGTACTTC
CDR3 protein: CASSTTGGEETQYF

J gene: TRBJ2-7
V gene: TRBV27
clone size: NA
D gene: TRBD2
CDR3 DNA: TGTGCCAGCAGTTTAACAGCGGGGGGGGCCTACGAGCAGTACTTC
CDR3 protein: CASSLTAGGAYEQYF

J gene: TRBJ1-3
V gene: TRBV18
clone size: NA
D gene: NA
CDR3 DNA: TGTGCCAGCTCACCAGAGTTCGGGGTCAGAGGAAACACCATATATTTT
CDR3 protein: CASSPEFGVRGNTIYF

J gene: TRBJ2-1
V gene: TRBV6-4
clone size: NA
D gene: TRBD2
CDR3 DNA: TGTGCCAGCAGTTGGGAGCGGGGGGGCCTAAGCGAGCAGTTCTTC
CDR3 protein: CASSWERGGLSEQFF

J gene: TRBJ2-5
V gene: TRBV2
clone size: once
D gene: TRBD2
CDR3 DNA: TGTGCCAGCCTCCGCGGGGGGGCGGAGGAGACCCAGTACTTC
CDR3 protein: CASLRGGAEETQYF

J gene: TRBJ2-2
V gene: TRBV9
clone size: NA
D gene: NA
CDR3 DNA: TGTGCCAGCAGCGTAGGAAGGGCCGGGGAGCTGTTTTTT
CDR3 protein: CASSVGRAGELFF

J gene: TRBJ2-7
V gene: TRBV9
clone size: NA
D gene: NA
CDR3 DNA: TGTGCCAGCAGCGTAGACCCCCTACCGAGCGACGAGCAGTACTTC
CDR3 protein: CASSVDPLPSDEQYF

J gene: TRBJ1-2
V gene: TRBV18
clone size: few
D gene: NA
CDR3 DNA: TGTGCCAGCTCACCAGGAGCTGGGAACTATGGCTACACCTTC
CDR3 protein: CASSPGAGNYGYTF

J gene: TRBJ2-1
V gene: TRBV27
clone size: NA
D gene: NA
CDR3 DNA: TGTGCCAGCAAAGTGCAGGGGCGGTACAATGAGCAGTTCTTC
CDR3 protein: CASKVQGRYNEQFF

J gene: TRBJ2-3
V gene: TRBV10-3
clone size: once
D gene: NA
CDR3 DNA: TGTGCCATCAGTGGAGGAACTAGCACAGATACGCAGTATTTT
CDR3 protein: CAISGGTSTDTQYF

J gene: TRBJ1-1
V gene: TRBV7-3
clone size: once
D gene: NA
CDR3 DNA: TGTGCCAGCAGCCTACAGGGATCGAACACTGAAGCTTTCTTT
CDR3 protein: CASSLQGSNTEAFF

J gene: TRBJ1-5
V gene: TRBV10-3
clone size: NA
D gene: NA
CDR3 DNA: TGTGCCATCAGTGATGTCAGGATAGACAGCAATCAGCCCCAGCATTTT
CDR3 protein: CAISDVRIDSNQPQHF

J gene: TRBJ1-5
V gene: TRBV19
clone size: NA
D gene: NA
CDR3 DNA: TGTGCCAGTAGTCCCTGGACGGAGCCCCAGCCCCAGCATTTT
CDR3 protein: CASSPWTEPQPQHF

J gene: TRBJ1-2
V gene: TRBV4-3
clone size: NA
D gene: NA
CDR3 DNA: TGCGCCAGCAGCCAAGGAAGGTCCAACACGTGGGGTGGCTACACCTTC
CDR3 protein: CASSQGRSNTWGGYTF